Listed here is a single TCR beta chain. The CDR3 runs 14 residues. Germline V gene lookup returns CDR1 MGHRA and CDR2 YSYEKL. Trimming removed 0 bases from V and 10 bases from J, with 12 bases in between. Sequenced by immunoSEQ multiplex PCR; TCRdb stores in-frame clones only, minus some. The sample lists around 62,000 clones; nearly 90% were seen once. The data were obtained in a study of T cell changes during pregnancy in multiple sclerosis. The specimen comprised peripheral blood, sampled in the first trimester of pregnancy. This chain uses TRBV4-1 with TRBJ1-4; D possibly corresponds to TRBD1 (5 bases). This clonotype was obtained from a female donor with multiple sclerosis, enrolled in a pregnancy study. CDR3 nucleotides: TGCGCCAGCAGCCAAGACGAAGGGCAGGGAAAACTGTTTTTT. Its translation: CASSQDEGQGKLFF.